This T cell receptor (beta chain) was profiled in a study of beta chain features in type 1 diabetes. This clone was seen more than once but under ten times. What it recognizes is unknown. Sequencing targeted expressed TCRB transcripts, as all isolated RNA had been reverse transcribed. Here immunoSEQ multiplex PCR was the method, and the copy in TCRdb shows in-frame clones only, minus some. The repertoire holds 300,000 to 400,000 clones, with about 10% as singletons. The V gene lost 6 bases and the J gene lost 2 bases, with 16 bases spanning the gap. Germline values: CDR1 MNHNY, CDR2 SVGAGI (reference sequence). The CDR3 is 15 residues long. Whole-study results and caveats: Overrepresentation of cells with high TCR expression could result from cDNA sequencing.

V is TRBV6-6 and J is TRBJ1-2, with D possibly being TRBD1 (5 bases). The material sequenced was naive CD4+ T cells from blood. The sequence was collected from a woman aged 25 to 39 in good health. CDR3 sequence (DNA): TGTGCCAGCAGCCCCGGTAAGGGGCCCAACTATGGCTACACCTTC. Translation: CASSPGKGPNYGYTF.